Here is one T cell receptor (beta chain) with its context. The CDR3 runs 15 residues. Germline V gene lookup returns CDR1 SGHRS and CDR2 YFSETQ. The V gene lost 2 bases and the J gene lost 3 bases, with 14 bases spanning the gap. The sample originates from a study of blood T cell repertoires in COVID-19. TCRdb's table, derived via immunoSEQ multiplex PCR, lists solely in-frame clones and lacks some. The sample holds 26,000 or so clones, more than 80% seen once. The TCR originated in a human donor in a cohort sampled during active COVID-19. The V call is TRBV5-1, the J call TRBJ2-5, with D perhaps TRBD1 (6 bases). Sequenced input: peripheral blood. CDR3 loop: CASSFSPGAEETQYF. The CDR3, as DNA: TGCGCCAGCAGCTTTTCACCAGGGGCCGAAGAGACCCAGTACTTC.